The sequence of this TCR beta chain was determined in a study of CXCR3-negative and CXCR3-positive naive CD8 T cells. General study findings and limits: The study found comparably high diversity in both naive subsets and much lower diversity in memory CD8+ cells. The study found more hydrophobic TRB CDR3s in CXCR3-positive naive cells than in CXCR3-negative naive cells.

Libraries of TRB cDNA were made by 5' RACE and carried UMIs. TCRdb re-called the 5' RACE reads, yielding one record per CDR3 amino acid sequence without DNA. The repertoire table contains under 85,000 distinct CDR3 sequences. A few hundred thousand cells per CD8+ T cell subset were flow-sorted in triplicate. Within the CD8+ T cell compartment, naive cells were CD45RO-CCR7+CD27+CD95-. To note about this clonotype: The antigen is undetermined.

The sample taken for sequencing was naive CXCR3- CD8+ T cells from blood. Subset reported: CD45RO-CCR7+CD27+CD95- naive CD8+ T cells lacking CXCR3 (TNR3-). The sequence came from a human donor in good health. Some clones in this sample may be carry-over from other donors' samples.

CDR3 residues: CSVEEALNSYEQYF. The chain joins TRBV29-1 to TRBJ2-7; there is no DNA to check the TCRdb D call of TRBD2. Germline V gene data show CDR1 as SQVTM and CDR2 as ANQGSEA. CDR3 length: 14 amino acids.